These T cell receptor beta chains were read from a single sample in a study of spatial heterogeneity in lung cancer. MiXCR was run by TCRdb on the 5' RACE reads, yielding one entry per CDR3 protein. The repertoire holds tens of thousands of distinct CDR3 sequences, with 3.5% to 5.5% as singletons. Sequencing used PBMCs, obtained at surgery. These TCRs come from a male donor with early-stage non-small cell lung cancer. The CDR3 runs from the conserved cysteine through the conserved F or W.

j_call v_call cdr3_aa
TRBJ2-3 TRBV6-5 CASRPERESFRDTQYF
TRBJ2-7 TRBV5-4 CASSWAETPYEQYF
TRBJ2-7 TRBV19 CASRWGGDGLNEQYF
TRBJ1-1 TRBV20-1 CSARMKVNTEAFF
TRBJ2-7 TRBV7-9 CASSSGFQASRSYEQYF
TRBJ1-2 TRBV20-1 CSAIDRINYGYTF
TRBJ2-7 TRBV5-1 CASSLGVPLTYEQYF
TRBJ1-1 TRBV7-9 CASSLYFF
TRBJ2-3 TRBV5-1 CASSPLAGGQFGTQYF
TRBJ1-5 TRBV6-5 CASSRGQSSNQPQHF
TRBJ2-7 TRBV20-1 CSARDSTSPNYEQYF
TRBJ2-7 TRBV24-1 CATRPGSYEQYF
TRBJ2-2 TRBV9 CAPQIPGQRKTGELFF
TRBJ1-1 TRBV27 CASSFVRGDMNTEAFF
TRBJ2-5 TRBV6-1 CASRTRASGAEETQYF
TRBJ2-2 TRBV18 CASSPRRTGSRTNPNTGELFF
TRBJ1-2 TRBV5-4 CASSLGGVTANYGYTF
TRBJ2-3 TRBV6-5 CASSYSPGQVTDTQYF
TRBJ2-7 TRBV5-6 CASSLGRRLTSYEQYF
TRBJ2-1 TRBV4-3 CASSPGVGEYEQFF
TRBJ2-1 TRBV4-2 CASSQDVGGGGELKFF
TRBJ1-1 TRBV14 CASSPRSLLSFTMNTEAFF
TRBJ2-1 TRBV28 CASSILGPSKNEQFF
TRBJ1-1 TRBV6-5 CASSYWAGSGENGAFF
TRBJ1-1 TRBV4-2 CASSQDWSAGYTEAFF
TRBJ1-6 TRBV5-1 CASSLAGTRHNSPLHF
TRBJ1-2 TRBV18 CASSPWEGLDGYTF